The rows below give T cell receptor beta chains drawn from one sample of a study of blood T cell repertoires in COVID-19. Here immunoSEQ multiplex PCR was the method, and the copy in TCRdb shows in-frame clones only, minus some. The sample contains about 220,000 clones, about 85% of which appear only once. The sequenced material came from peripheral blood. The receptors shown here come from a man aged 50 to 60 who had recovered from COVID-19. The CDR3 runs from the conserved cysteine through the conserved F or W. The order of the fields is J gene, V gene, CDR3 length, CDR3 protein.

>TRBJ2-7|TRBV6-1|16
CASSEAWGQGVYEQYF
>TRBJ2-1|TRBV4-1|16
CASQPGGGPSFNEQFF
>TRBJ2-7|TRBV23-1|16
CASSQPDDRVIYEQYF
>TRBJ1-1|TRBV18|14
CASSQDRKNTEAFF
>TRBJ2-2|TRBV27|14
CASSFQSGTGELFF
>TRBJ1-2|TRBV12-3/TRBV12-4|13
CASSSVGRLGYTF
>TRBJ2-1|TRBV7-9|16
CASSLVGDRGRNEQFF
>TRBJ2-3|TRBV14|16
CASSPPGSGSTDTQYF
>TRBJ2-3|TRBV3-1/TRBV3-2|13
CASSQDPRDTQYF
>TRBJ2-7|TRBV11-2|13
CASSFGQSYEQYF
>TRBJ2-1|TRBV15|19
CATSRDRRAGAQSYNEQFF
>TRBJ1-5|TRBV28|17
CASSPWTGGSSNQPQHF
>TRBJ2-5|TRBV18|15
CASSPSRGDGETQYF
>TRBJ2-1|TRBV27|13
CATQGSLIGEQFF
>TRBJ1-4|TRBV18|14
CASSPGSSNEKLFF
>TRBJ2-7|TRBV28|17
CASSFPPDRRPRYEQYF
>TRBJ2-3|TRBV27|16
CASSFSGQGAGDTQYF
>TRBJ2-4|TRBV7-9|16
CASSLARGLAKNIQYF
>TRBJ1-2|TRBV12-3/TRBV12-4|13
CASSPGTGRGYTF
>TRBJ2-7|TRBV9|15
CASSTRDRGAYEQYF
>TRBJ1-1|TRBV12-3/TRBV12-4|11
CASSFRGRAFF
>TRBJ1-1|TRBV7-9|15
CANSLQTGGWTEAFF
>TRBJ2-5|TRBV7-8|15
CASSFGGRGGETQYF
>TRBJ1-2|TRBV3-1/TRBV3-2|13
CASSATGGPGYTF
>TRBJ1-5|TRBV5-1|15
CASSLDSQSNQPQHF
>TRBJ2-5|TRBV5-1|15
CASSPERVRQETQYF
>TRBJ2-1|TRBV27|17
CASSLRDRPRGGIEQFF
>TRBJ2-7|TRBV24-1|15
CATSDPGQGTYEQYF
>TRBJ2-1|TRBV5-8|12
CASSPTSGRLFF
>TRBJ2-6|TRBV3-1/TRBV3-2|15
CASSQGRAGANVLTF
>TRBJ2-3|TRBV28|12
CATVGYSDTQYF
>TRBJ2-7|TRBV6-5|15
CASSDRDRASYEQYF
>TRBJ1-2|TRBV7-9|15
CASSLQGAVDYGYTF
>TRBJ1-2|TRBV6-6|15
CASSKQRQEWYGYTF
>TRBJ1-2|TRBV28|15
CASSLLLGGPGGYTF
>TRBJ1-1|TRBV2|14
CASAPTGGNTEAFF
>TRBJ1-4|TRBV5-1|14
CASSLGGRNEKLFF
>TRBJ2-4|TRBV2|15
CASSDSGGAKNIQYF
>TRBJ1-6|TRBV28|15
CASKSGTGDNSPLHF
>TRBJ2-5|TRBV5-4|15
CASSLSLAVQETQYF
>TRBJ2-7|TRBV2|11
CASSYPGEQYF
>TRBJ2-1|TRBV24-1|14
CATAPGQGWYEQFF
>TRBJ1-2|TRBV29-1|12
CSVATGRLGYTF
>TRBJ1-2|TRBV27|14
CASSSTGVNYGYTF
>TRBJ1-6|TRBV9|15
CASSVDLRGMTPLHF
>TRBJ2-1|TRBV19|15
CASTMTGGSYNEQFF
>TRBJ2-7|TRBV5-1|16
CASSLISGTGGDEQYF
>TRBJ1-5|TRBV24-1|15
CATSDSGFGNQPQHF
>TRBJ2-7|TRBV29-1|12
CSVVVRGSEQYF
>TRBJ1-4|TRBV7-2|16
CASSFRQGAINEKLFF
>TRBJ2-1|TRBV24-1|19
CATSDDPVTSGTSYNEQFF